This TCR beta chain was found in a study of naive and memory T cell subsets (dated by TCRdb to 2016 to 2017). With regard to the full study: The figure summarizing these samples reported approximately 10 blood donors, 7 tuberculin skin test biopsies and 3 saline control biopsies. As previously described, skin biopsies were taken from tuberculin skin test sites or from saline-injected control sites and processed for RNA extraction. Usually PCR2 was run as a SYBR Green qPCR and stopped at a set threshold, although low-input samples could use end-point PCR (approximately 6 cycles) instead.

In light of the paper, this sample's treatment or condition label describes: skin biopsy from PPD injection site in Mantoux-positive individual. Using 3' ligation of a UMI-containing oligonucleotide to TCR cDNA, the study laid out a robust and sensitive protocol to amplify, sequence and analyze TCRs. Tuberculin skin test biopsies came from sites injected with PPD in individuals with a positive Mantoux test. Total RNA was used without cell sorting and was treated with RQ1 DNase before reverse transcription, with a target input of about 1 to 1000 ng. Libraries were prepared from skin biopsies and whole blood to test how robust the pipeline was in samples where T cells are a minority population. The library was prepared using UMI-ligation and nested PCR. Four rounds of PCR, run with the SP2 primer together with nested alpha and beta constant region primers, were used to amplify the ligated cDNA. For the blood and skin samples, TCR RNA was reverse transcribed with SuperScript IV using primers for the alpha and beta constant regions. An oligonucleotide carrying the Illumina SP2 primer and a UMI was ligated to the 3' end of the cDNA by means of T4 RNA ligase 1. The 12-nucleotide UMI consisted of two random hexamers with an eight-base spacer between the hexamers to prevent hairpin formation. From the second PCR onward, the TCR alpha and beta chain libraries were handled separately, and dual indexing was used for multiplexing. After pooling, the indexed libraries were analyzed by capillary electrophoresis and sequenced on either an Illumina MiSeq or NextSeq. PhiX DNA at roughly 5-7% was added to the libraries to raise base diversity and improve cluster recognition. The authors' analysis ran thus. Demultiplexor took UMIs from read 2, joined the UMIs to the TCR sequence from read 1, and separated reads according to sample indices. V and J genes and V-J junctions were identified by Decombinator, and each TCR was assigned a five-part identifier that included V and J deletions. UMIs were used by Collapsinator to correct sequencing errors and PCR amplification heterogeneity, so that a UMI-based abundance was obtained for each TCR. CDR3Translator converted identifiers to nucleotide sequence, translated to amino acids, and extracted CDR3 regions using terminal motifs. Error-corrected counts of alpha and beta TCRs from blood and skin were compared after being normalized to the amount of input RNA. TCRdb trimmed the raw reads at Q25, called clones with MiXCR and kept productive beta chains. Rows are combined by CDR3 protein, so each entry shows the most common genes and DNA. The V and J calls come from TCRdb's annotation, not from the publication. This sample comprises around 37,000 distinct CDR3 sequences, 8% to 13% of them detected only once. Jointly, the top ten make up about 4% of the sample.

Notes on this clonotype: Its antigen is currently not known. It has no much larger one-base neighbor in the sample; base qualities were not kept.

The study at large found these results: The RNA-based method was acknowledged as potentially sensitive to TCR transcript changes with T cell activation and differentiation. The paper did not give details of skin biopsy collection and RNA processing, instead referencing earlier studies for those details. The larger number of TCRs at tuberculin skin test sites was interpreted as T cell infiltration of a delayed type IV hypersensitivity reaction. TCR sequences were reportedly obtained from both types of skin biopsy, with many more TCRs found at tuberculin skin test sites.

The cysteine opens and the phenylalanine closes a CDR3 of 14 amino acids. Only the CDR3 part of the read is kept: 42 bases, read in frame from the first base. V is clipped by 5 bases and J by 5 bases, and the sequence between their germline boundaries is 14 bases long. For CDR1 and CDR2, the germline V gene (reference sequence) lists LNHDA and SQIVND. The sequencing used skin, collected from a tuberculin skin test site. This sequence was found in an adult in good health. Recombination connected TRBV19 to TRBJ2-3; matching of 6 bases hints at TRBD1 as the D gene. The DNA is as follows: TGTGCCAGTAGTGACCGTGGGGGCAGAGATACGCAGTATTTT. Its translation reads: CASSDRGGRDTQYF.